The clone carrying this T cell receptor beta chain is labeled as medium-sized. The antigen remains unidentified. Four PCR rounds used nested alpha and beta constant region primers plus the SP2 primer. MiXCR was run by TCRdb on the UMI-ligation and nested PCR reads, yielding one entry per CDR3 protein. The repertoire holds over 2,000 distinct CDR3 sequences, with 3.5% to 5% as singletons. The data are from a study of naive and memory T cell subsets. The V and J ends lost 0 bases and 5 bases, in that order; junction bases with no gene match: 7. Germline CDR1 reads LGHNA; CDR2 reads YSLEER. The CDR3 sequence is 16 residues long. The study, taken as a whole, reports: Potentially, T cell activation and differentiation skew this RNA-based measurement.

Regarding treatment: skin biopsy from saline-injected control site (resident skin T cells). Reverse transcription used DNase-treated unsorted total RNA, aiming for about 1 to 1000 ng. A UMI-containing oligonucleotide was joined by 3' ligation to the TCR cDNA template. Skin sites injected with saline were biopsied to capture resident skin T cells. Sequencing was performed on skin, taken from a saline injection site in the skin. The J gene is TRBJ2-7, the V gene TRBV4-3; 10 nucleotides align to TRBD2. The clonotype comes from an adult in good health. CDR3 DNA: TGCGCCAGCAGCCAAGATAGGGCTAGCGGGAGTCACGAGCAGTACTTC. Its translation is CASSQDRASGSHEQYF.